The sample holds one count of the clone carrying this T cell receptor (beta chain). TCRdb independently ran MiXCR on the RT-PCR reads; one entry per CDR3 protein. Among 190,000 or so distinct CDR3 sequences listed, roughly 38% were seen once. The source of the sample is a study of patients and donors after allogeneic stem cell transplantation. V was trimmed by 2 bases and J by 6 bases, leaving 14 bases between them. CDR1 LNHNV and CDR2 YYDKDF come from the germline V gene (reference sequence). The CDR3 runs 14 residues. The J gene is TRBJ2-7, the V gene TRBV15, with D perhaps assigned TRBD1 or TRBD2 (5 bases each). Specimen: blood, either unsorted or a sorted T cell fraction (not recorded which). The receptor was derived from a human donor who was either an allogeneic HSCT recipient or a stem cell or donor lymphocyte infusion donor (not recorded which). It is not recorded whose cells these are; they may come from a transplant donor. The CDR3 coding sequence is TGTGCCACCAGCAGATTAGTGGGGGTAAGCGAGCAGTACTTC. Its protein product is CATSRLVGVSEQYF.